The following is a T cell receptor beta chain sequence with its context. Its target is not known. A split of CD4+ cells into CD45RA+ naive and CD45RA-negative memory subsets was performed. These data are taken from a study of shared clonotypes between healthy human individuals. Assay: immunoSEQ multiplex PCR; the TCRdb copy retains only in-frame clones and omits some. This repertoire shows about 2.4 million clones, roughly 93% found once; its top ten account for more than 0.35%. Notes on the study in general: Clonotypes which were not shared had lower generation probabilities than clonotypes that all four donors shared.

Germline CDR1 reads SGHDT; CDR2 reads YYEEEE. V was shortened by 4 bases and J by 2 bases, with 16 bases between the two germline ends. The CDR3 consists of 16 residues. V and J are TRBV5-6 and TRBJ2-1, with D uncertain. Sequencing used naive CD4+ T cells from PBMCs. Subset given: CD45RA+ positively selected. The receptor's source is a man aged 18 to 29 in good health. Some clones in this sample may be carry-over from other donors' samples. CDR3 protein: CASSPGVGVTYNEQFF. The CDR3 bases are TGTGCCAGCAGCCCTGGAGTTGGGGTGACCTACAATGAGCAGTTCTTC.